This TCR beta chain comes out of a study of T cells in Graves' hyperthyroidism and ophthalmopathy. Those with hyperthyroidism were 18 to 65 years old, newly diagnosed, and ill for under 2 months. The diagnostic basis comprised clinical symptoms, serum thyroxine and TRAb, thyroid ultrasound and orbital computed tomography. Amplified TCR beta CDR3 regions derived from RNA transcripts. The TCR CDR3 first-round RT-PCR relied on the HTBI primer set. Via MiXCR, TCRdb re-called the multiplex PCR reads, giving one row per CDR3 protein. The top ten clones hold roughly 8.2% of a sample with a few hundred thousand distinct CDR3 sequences, just over 45% of them seen once. Trimming cost V 3 bases and J 2 bases, with 11 bases left between them. Germline V gene sequence: CDR1 SGHTA, CDR2 FQGNSA. The CDR3 sequence is 14 residues long.

The genes are TRBV7-2 and TRBJ2-7; a possible D gene is TRBD2 (6 bases). This sequence originates from a woman under 30 with Graves' hyperthyroidism. The sample comprised peripheral blood or thyroid tissue (not recorded which). CDR3 sequence (DNA): TGTGCCAGCAGCTTGGATCCGGGAGCCTACGAGCAGTACTTC. This sequence encodes CASSLDPGAYEQYF.